The 2 T cell receptor beta chains listed next were all sequenced from one sample in a study of shared clonotypes between healthy human individuals. The method was immunoSEQ multiplex PCR; TCRdb's version includes in-frame clones alone and lacks a portion of them. The sample has millions of clones, more than 80% seen once. What was sequenced was naive CD4+ T cells sorted from blood. Indicated subset: CD45RA+ positively selected. The receptor set was obtained from a young man in good health.

The CDR3 region is CASSLEGAPTRNYGYTF. The CDR3 nucleotides read TGCGCCAGCAGCTTGGAAGGGGCGCCGACAAGGAATTATGGCTACACCTTC. This chain joins TRBV5-1 and TRBJ1-2; TRBD1 might be the D (5 bases). The CDR3 has 17 residues. V dropped 0 bases and J dropped 5 bases, with 20 bases sitting between them. CDR1 SGHRS and CDR2 YFSETQ come from the germline V gene.

As for this clone: This CDR3 is also generated by other DNA sequences in the sample. The rearrangement joins TRBV27 to TRBJ1-2, with D possibly TRBD1 on 6 matching bases. V lost 6 bases, J lost 0 bases, and 11 bases lay in between. CDR1 is MNHEY, CDR2 SMNVEV, per germline (reference sequence). The CDR3 has 14 residues. CDR3 loop: CASRRTAANYGYTF. In nucleotides, the CDR3 is TGTGCCAGCAGACGGACAGCGGCTAACTATGGCTACACCTTC.